This TCR beta chain stems from a study of HIV-infected patients and healthy controls. Regarding the study as a whole: During therapy, HIV-associated CDR3s fell significantly in frequency, while CMV-associated CDR3s did not change significantly. Size-matched repertoire data failed to replicate the apparent Gini index recovery after therapy in HIV-infected patients.

Alpha and beta constant-region primers primed reverse transcription of about 500 ng RNA. Separate chain-specific third strand synthesis with multiplexing indices produced the alpha and beta libraries. Each CDR3 protein gets one entry after TCRdb re-called the 5' RACE reads with MiXCR. The repertoire holds roughly 6,600 distinct CDR3 sequences, with less than 11% as singletons. This clonotype is medium-sized by share. Its antigen is as yet unknown. CDR1 is MNHEY, CDR2 SVGEGT, per germline. The CDR3 covers 17 residues. V was pared by 4 bases and J by 2 bases, with 5 bases of the junction left unmatched. Roughly three months, about 14 weeks, into antiretroviral therapy, follow-up blood was collected. The repertoire came from unfractionated whole blood and reflected all unsorted peripheral T cells.

The source is an adult with HIV infection. Source: blood, taken during antiretroviral therapy. The chain couples TRBV6-2 or TRBV6-3 to TRBJ2-7; 16 bases agree with TRBD2. CDR3 loop: CASSWIGTSGGAYEQYF. The CDR3 nucleotides are TGTGCCAGCAGTTGGATCGGGACTAGCGGGGGGGCCTACGAGCAGTACTTC.